Listed below are T cell receptor beta chains from one sample, sequenced in a study of blood T cell repertoires in COVID-19. Profiled with immunoSEQ multiplex PCR; TCRdb holds only in-frame clones, not every one. The sample records about 200,000 clones, 84% being singletons. The sequenced sample consisted of peripheral blood. Receptors were obtained from a woman aged 50 to 65 with active or convalescent COVID-19. Both conserved end residues are part of each CDR3. D genes are given only for firm matches. Not all rows give a size; the values are once, few, many and, for expanded clones, a class.

j_call	v_call	d_call	clone_size	cdr3_aa	cdr3_nt
TRBJ2-3	TRBV6-5	NA	NA	CASSLSSTDTQYF	TGTGCCAGCAGTCTCTCTAGCACAGATACGCAGTATTTT
TRBJ1-5	TRBV28	TRBD1	NA	CASSAHRGTQPQHF	TGTGCCAGCAGTGCCCACAGGGGAACGCAGCCCCAGCATTTT
TRBJ2-2	TRBV24-1	TRBD1	NA	CATSDRGPGGRTGELFF	TGTGCCACCAGTGATAGGGGGCCAGGGGGAAGAACCGGGGAGCTGTTTTTT
TRBJ2-7	TRBV3-1/TRBV3-2	TRBD1	NA	CANRDRIYEQYF	TGTGCCAACCGGGACAGAATTTACGAGCAGTACTTC
TRBJ2-7	TRBV19	TRBD2	NA	CASSREGSYEQYF	TGTGCCAGTAGTAGGGAGGGGTCATACGAGCAGTACTTC
TRBJ1-1	TRBV5-4	TRBD1	NA	CASSSGQGTEAFF	TGTGCCAGCAGCTCGGGACAGGGTACTGAAGCTTTCTTT
TRBJ1-2	TRBV25-1	TRBD1	NA	CASTQGNYGYTF	TGTGCCAGCACACAGGGGAACTATGGCTACACCTTC
TRBJ1-4	TRBV30	NA	NA	CAWNVKGATNEKLFF	TGTGCCTGGAACGTCAAGGGGGCAACTAATGAAAAACTGTTTTTT
TRBJ2-2	TRBV10-1	TRBD2	NA	CASGSSGRTNTGELFF	TGCGCCAGCGGGTCTAGCGGGAGGACGAACACCGGGGAGCTGTTTTTT
TRBJ2-5	TRBV6-1	TRBD1	once	CASSRQGQETQYF	TGTGCCAGCAGCAGACAGGGCCAAGAGACCCAGTACTTC
TRBJ2-4	TRBV5-1	NA	NA	CASSLQGRETIQYF	TGCGCCAGCAGCTTGCAGGGTAGGGAAACCATTCAGTACTTC
TRBJ1-2	TRBV28	NA	once	CAGTSLGRSGESNYGYTF	TGTGCCGGGACCTCCTTGGGGCGATCGGGAGAATCTAACTATGGCTACACCTTC
TRBJ1-6	TRBV6-5	TRBD1	few	CASRETGNSPLHF	TGTGCCAGCCGGGAGACAGGGAATTCACCCCTCCACTTT
TRBJ1-2	TRBV3-1/TRBV3-2	TRBD1	NA	CASSQDFGTGIGYGYTF	TGTGCCAGCAGCCAAGATTTTGGGACAGGGATCGGCTATGGCTACACCTTC
TRBJ2-1	TRBV5-1	TRBD2	NA	CASSLGSSGYNEQFF	TGCGCCAGCAGCTTGGGGTCTAGCGGCTACAATGAGCAGTTCTTC
TRBJ1-5	TRBV5-6	NA	NA	CASSWGRGASNQPQHF	TGTGCCAGCAGCTGGGGCAGGGGCGCAAGCAATCAGCCCCAGCATTTT
TRBJ1-2	TRBV5-4	NA	NA	CASSRGEAYGYTF	TGTGCCAGCAGCCGGGGGGAGGCATATGGCTACACCTTC
TRBJ2-7	TRBV27	NA	few	CASRWGPYEQYF	TGTGCCAGCAGATGGGGGCCCTACGAGCAGTACTTC
TRBJ1-4	TRBV13	NA	NA	CASSKMGLPDEKLFF	TGTGCCAGCAGCAAGATGGGGCTTCCAGATGAAAAACTGTTTTTT
TRBJ1-1	TRBV5-1	NA	once	CASSSDNDRLNTEAFF	TGCGCCAGCAGCTCGGACAATGACAGGTTGAACACTGAAGCTTTCTTT
TRBJ1-2	TRBV20-1	NA	NA	CSASSLTANYGYTF	TGCAGTGCTAGTTCCTTGACAGCTAACTATGGCTACACCTTC
TRBJ1-2	TRBV6-6	TRBD1	many	CASSYSGTGADGYTF	TGTGCCAGCAGTTACTCAGGGACAGGGGCGGATGGCTACACCTTC
TRBJ2-7	TRBV6-5	NA	NA	CASTAPVSYEQYF	TGTGCCAGCACCGCCCCGGTTTCCTACGAGCAGTACTTC
TRBJ1-2	TRBV2	TRBD1	NA	CASSEGTGGINYGYTF	TGTGCCAGCAGTGAAGGGACAGGGGGCATCAACTATGGCTACACCTTC
TRBJ1-2	TRBV5-5	NA	few	CASSLEQVNYGYTF	TGTGCCAGCAGCTTGGAACAGGTGAACTATGGCTACACCTTC
TRBJ2-2	TRBV5-6	TRBD2	NA	CASSLEPGGPGGELFF	TGTGCCAGCAGCTTGGAGCCGGGAGGGCCGGGCGGGGAGCTGTTTTTT
TRBJ1-3	TRBV24-1	NA	NA	CAPVGGPGGRSGNTIYF	TGTGCACCGGTCGGGGGGCCGGGGGGTCGCTCTGGAAACACCATATATTTT